This T cell receptor (beta chain) was recorded in a study of beta chain features in type 1 diabetes. What was sequenced were expressed TCRB transcripts, since all of the isolated RNA had been reverse transcribed. Sequencing used immunoSEQ multiplex PCR; TCRdb keeps in-frame clones, though not all of them. The table records around 350,000 clones, about 12% of them present only once. Germline CDR1 reads GTSNPN; CDR2 reads SVGIG (reference sequence). The CDR3 has 13 residues. Trimming left V 8 bases short and J 1 base short, with 11 bases between. This clone came up a few times. The chain combines TRBV30 with TRBJ2-2; a possible D gene is TRBD1 (5 bases). This clonotype originated in a man aged 18 to 29 in good health. Sequenced input: naive CD4+ T cells from blood. The CDR3 DNA is TGTGCCGAAAAGACAGTGAACACCGGGGAGCTGTTTTTT. It specifies CAEKTVNTGELFF.